These 20 T cell receptor beta chains came from one sample sequenced in a study of OX40 agonist ivuxolimab in advanced cancers. The protocol was immunoSEQ multiplex PCR, while the TCRdb copy is restricted to in-frame clones and leaves out a portion. The sample holds more than 25,000 clones, about 90% seen once. The specimen comprised CD4+ or CD8+ T cells sorted from blood, sampled in a trial of the OX40 agonist ivuxolimab. All receptors derive from an adult with an advanced solid tumor such as melanoma, head and neck, liver or kidney cancer.

The chain has TRBV18 and TRBJ2-1; 13 bases fit TRBD2. The junction had 11 bases not matched to a gene; V was cut back by 3 bases and J by 9 bases. From germline, CDR1 is KGHSH and CDR2 LQKENI. The CDR3 extends over 17 amino acids. The CDR3 DNA reads as TGTGCCAGCTCACCTACGCGGACTAGCGGGAGTTTTTTTGAGCAGTTCTTC. It codes for CASSPTRTSGSFFEQFF.

The chain links TRBV4-2 to TRBJ2-3; D unclear. The CDR3 is 16 amino acids. V was shortened by 5 bases and J by 2 bases, with 17 bases between the two germline ends. In germline, CDR1 is LGHNA, CDR2 YNFKEQ. The CDR3 reads CASSVRNTPLTDTQYF. In DNA form, the CDR3 reads TGTGCCAGCAGCGTCCGAAACACTCCACTCACAGATACGCAGTATTTT.

This clone has more than one count but fewer than ten. V and J are TRBV7-8 and TRBJ2-1; D unresolved. Germline V gene data show CDR1 as SGHVS and CDR2 as FQNEAQ. This CDR3 is 14 amino acids long. Trimming took off 3 bases at V and 5 bases at J, with 11 bases between the two ends. CDR3 residues: CASSFRLGDNEQFF. The CDR3 DNA reads TGTGCCAGCAGCTTCCGGCTAGGCGACAATGAGCAGTTCTTC.

The rearrangement uses TRBV4-3 and TRBJ2-7; no reliable D call. The germline CDR1 and CDR2 sequences are LGHNA and YSLEER. The CDR3 sequence is 14 residues long. V was clipped by 6 bases and J by 1 base, with 13 bases between them. The CDR3 region is CASRPSTVSYEQYF. The CDR3 nucleotides read TGCGCCAGCAGGCCCTCTACAGTATCCTACGAGCAGTACTTC.

V is TRBV6-5 and J is TRBJ1-1, with a tentative D call TRBD1 (5 bases). CDR1 is MNHEY, CDR2 SVGAGI, per germline. The CDR3 is 14 residues long. The ends were cut back, 2 bases at V and 6 bases at J, with 13 bases in the middle. In nucleotides, the CDR3 is TGTGCCAGCAGTTACCGGGAGTTGGGGCCTGAAGCTTTCTTT. Translating gives CASSYRELGPEAFF.

The V and J genes are TRBV21-1 and TRBJ2-5. TRBV21-1 is a recognized pseudogene. The CDR3 is 15 amino acids. The CDR3 here is CASSGVYTFSETQYF. DNA of the CDR3: TGTGCCAGCAGCGGGGTATACACTTTCTCTGAGACCCAGTACTTC.

This clone is judged large. The chain joins TRBV2 to TRBJ1-1; TRBD1 matches 8 bases. Germline trimming cut 0 bases from V and 5 bases from J; bases unmatched to any gene: 2. Germline loops: CDR1 SNHLY, CDR2 FYNNEI. CDR3 length: 14 amino acids. CDR3 residues: CASSEATGGTEAFF. CDR3 nucleotide sequence: TGTGCCAGCAGTGAAGCAACAGGGGGTACTGAAGCTTTCTTT.

This chain connects TRBV6-1 to TRBJ1-1; D is ambiguous. This CDR3 region has 12 residues. Germline loops: CDR1 MNHNS, CDR2 SASEGT. Trimming stripped 1 base from V and 3 bases from J, with 3 bases between. In DNA form, the CDR3 reads TGTGCCAGCAGTGAAGATCACACTGAAGCTTTCTTT. Its protein is CASSEDHTEAFF.

The gene calls are TRBV7-6 and TRBJ1-5; D is ambiguous. Trimming took 5 bases from V and 6 from J, leaving 14 bases between them. Germline V gene sequence: CDR1 SGHVS, CDR2 FNYEAQ. This CDR3 spans 14 amino acids. CDR3: CASSPDVGSQPQHF. The CDR3 DNA reads TGTGCCAGCAGCCCGGACGTAGGCAGTCAGCCCCAGCATTTT. The entire variable domain, with the rest obtained from reference TRBV7-6 and TRBJ1-5, is as follows: GAGVSQSPRYKVTKRGQDVALRCDPISGHVSLYWYRQALGQGPEFLTYFNYEAQQDKSGLPNDRFSAERPEGSISTLTIQRTEQRDSAMYRCASSPDVGSQPQHFGDGTRLSIL.

This clone was seen a handful of times. The chain has TRBV2 and TRBJ2-5; 12 nucleotides align to TRBD2. CDR1 and CDR2 (germline): SNHLY, FYNNEI. J was trimmed by 4 bases and V by 4 bases; bases with no gene match: 4. The CDR3 runs to 15 residues. The CDR3 DNA is TGTGCCAGCAGTGGACCGACTAGCGGGAGAGAGACCCAGTACTTC. Translation: CASSGPTSGRETQYF.

This clone is labeled as medium-sized (0.01 to 0.1%). The CDR3 region is CASSEAMGTNTEAFF. In nucleotides, the CDR3 is TGTGCCAGCAGTGAAGCGATGGGGACTAACACTGAAGCTTTCTTT. The chain is built from TRBV2 and TRBJ1-1; a possible D gene is TRBD1 (5 bases). In germline, CDR1 is SNHLY, CDR2 FYNNEI. This CDR3 spans 15 amino acids. V lost 0 bases to trimming and J lost 2 bases, with 10 bases between them.

The J gene is TRBJ1-1, the V gene TRBV13; 9 positions match TRBD1. V was pared by 5 bases and J by 3 bases, with 7 bases of the junction left unmatched. CDR1 and CDR2 (germline): PRHDT, FYEKMQ (reference sequence). The length of the CDR3 is 15 residues. DNA for the CDR3: TGTGCCAGCAGCCCAGAGAGACAGGGGGACACTGAAGCTTTCTTT. This sequence encodes CASSPERQGDTEAFF.

The chain links TRBV13 to TRBJ1-1; unclear D gene. Trimming took off 3 bases at V and 0 bases at J, with 8 bases between the two ends. This CDR3 has 14 amino acids. CDR1 and CDR2 (germline): PRHDT, FYEKMQ (reference sequence). The CDR3 sequence: CASSFFGLNTEAFF. CDR3 DNA: TGTGCCAGCAGCTTCTTTGGCTTGAACACTGAAGCTTTCTTT.

CDR3 in amino acids: CASSTMGPAGGTTGELFF. The DNA of the CDR3 is TGTGCCAGCAGTACCATGGGGCCGGCGGGAGGAACCACCGGGGAGCTGTTTTTT. The gene calls are TRBV28 and TRBJ2-2; 8 bases line up with TRBD2. Germline lookup yields CDR1 MDHEN and CDR2 SYDVKM. Trimming cost V 5 bases and J 4 bases; bases outside gene matches: 15. This CDR3 spans 18 amino acids.

This chain connects TRBV28 to TRBJ2-3; 10 bases fit TRBD2. V was pared by 3 bases and J by 5 bases, with 5 bases of the junction left unmatched. From germline, CDR1 is MDHEN and CDR2 SYDVKM. The length of the CDR3 is 15 residues. The CDR3 loop reads CASSFLAGVLDTQYF. For the CDR3, the DNA is TGTGCCAGCAGTTTTCTAGCGGGAGTGCTAGATACGCAGTATTTT. The entire variable domain, with the rest obtained from reference TRBV28 and TRBJ2-3, is as follows: DVKVTQSSRYLVKRTGEKVFLECVQDMDHENMFWYRQDPGLGLRLIYFSYDVKMKEKGDIPEGYSVSREKKERFSLILESASTNQTSMYLCASSFLAGVLDTQYFGPGTRLTVL.

V and J are TRBV28 and TRBJ1-2; 9 bases agree with TRBD1. Germline CDR1 and CDR2: MDHEN and SYDVKM. V was clipped by 5 bases and J by 12 bases; unmatched bases: 10. The CDR3 extends over 13 amino acids. This chain's CDR3 is CASSPPKQGAHTF. CDR3 DNA: TGTGCCAGCAGTCCACCAAAACAGGGGGCCCACACCTTC.

The V gene is TRBV15, the J gene TRBJ1-4; 8 bases agree with TRBD1. J lost 6 bases, V lost 3 bases, and 9 bases had no gene match. The CDR3 covers 16 residues. The germline gives CDR1 LNHNV, CDR2 YYDKDF (reference sequence). The CDR3 DNA follows: TGTGCCACCAGCAGTCACAGGGGGGGGCCGGATGAAAAACTGTTTTTT. It is translated as CATSSHRGGPDEKLFF.

The rearrangement links TRBV19 to TRBJ2-7; maybe TRBD2 (5 bases). Germline-derived CDR1 and CDR2 are LNHDA and SQIVND (reference sequence). The V and J ends lost 8 bases and 2 bases respectively, with 16 bases between them. This CDR3 has 14 amino acids. In DNA form, the CDR3 reads TGTGCCAGTGTACCAAGCGGAGCCCCCTACGAGCAGTACTTC. It is translated as CASVPSGAPYEQYF.

The chain carries TRBV27 and TRBJ2-7, with D possibly being TRBD1 or TRBD2 (5 bases each). The CDR3 sequence is 14 residues long. Trimming cost V 3 bases and J 2 bases, with 11 bases left between them. Per the germline V gene, CDR1 is MNHEY and CDR2 is SMNVEV (reference sequence). The CDR3 DNA reads as TGTGCCAGCAGTTTTGCCAGGGACGCCTACGAGCAGTACTTC. Protein product: CASSFARDAYEQYF.

The chain recombines TRBV4-2 with TRBJ2-4, with 9 bases lining up with TRBD1. The V and J ends lost 4 bases and 1 base, in that order; junction bases with no gene match: 5. From germline, CDR1 is LGHNA and CDR2 YNFKEQ. This CDR3 contains 16 residues. The CDR3 loop is CASSPRQGVAKNIQYF. Written as DNA, the CDR3 is TGTGCCAGCAGCCCAAGACAGGGGGTGGCCAAAAACATTCAGTACTTC.